The clone carrying this T cell receptor beta chain has just one count. The antigen remains unidentified. This entry belongs to a study of immune cell composition in non-small cell lung cancer. Frozen unsorted single-cell suspensions supplied the genomic DNA. There are 15 residues in the CDR3. V lost 4 bases to trimming and J lost 8 bases; unmatched junction nucleotides: 5. CDR1 is MNHEY, CDR2 SVGAGI, per germline. Study results and limitations: Clones >0.5% enriched in tumour were rarer in adenocarcinoma (about 35%) than squamous (about 80%).

Sequencing was performed with immunoSEQ multiplex PCR; in TCRdb, only in-frame clones are kept and a portion is missing. This table holds about 2,900 clones, about four fifths found once. The sample was also linked to a second study, of CD4 T cells in lung cancer. That work adds: Some blood responses might reflect in vitro priming of naive T cells.

The sequencing sample was made of lung tumor tissue. The sequence came from a human donor with non-small cell lung cancer. The chain links TRBV6-5 to TRBJ2-1; 13 positions match TRBD2. Here the CDR3 DNA reads TGTGCCAGCAGTTGGACTAGCGGGAGTATGGATGAGCAGTTCTTC. Protein: CASSWTSGSMDEQFF.